This TCR beta chain was sequenced during a study of Ad26.COV2.S vaccination and SARS-CoV-2 variants. The wider study: Intramuscularly, Ad26.COV2.S was given either once or twice, 56 days apart. The study's findings and limits: Total T cell responses, in the TCR breadth and depth analyses, may have been underestimated. The breadth of spike-specific CD8+ and CD4+ T cell responses after vaccination was reportedly substantial.

The table came from immunoSEQ multiplex PCR; TCRdb's copy has only in-frame clones and leaves some out. This sample has around 300,000 clones; 75% to 90% occur once, and the top ten carry around 4.5%. Points on this clone: The antigen remains undetermined.

Trimming removed 2 bases from V and 5 bases from J; junction bases left unmatched: 8. The length of the CDR3 is 15 residues. CDR1 is SEHNR and CDR2 is FQNEAQ in the germline V gene (reference sequence). As to treatment: 15 to 20 received Ad26.COV2.S at low or high dose, single or two shots; about five received placebo; per-sample allocation not given. Samples came from day 63 after the first vaccine or placebo injection. The source of this sequence is a person between 18 and 60 years old who received the Ad26.COV2.S COVID-19 vaccine or a placebo. V gene TRBV7-9 combines with J gene TRBJ1-1, with 7 nucleotides matching TRBD1. The sequencing here drew on peripheral blood, taken in a trial of Ad26.COV2.S vaccine versus placebo. This CDR3 reads CASSLSQGVWTEAFF. CDR3 DNA sequence: TGTGCCAGCAGCTTAAGCCAGGGGGTTTGGACTGAAGCTTTCTTT.